A single sample gave rise to the 26 T cell receptor beta chains below, sequenced in a study. Each CDR3 protein gets one entry after TCRdb re-called the RT-PCR reads with MiXCR. The table includes about 680,000 distinct CDR3 sequences, over 12% detected once. The source material was memory CD4+ T cells from blood. The receptors derive from a female donor in good health, serving as a healthy control.

The chain links TRBV20-1 to TRBJ2-2; the match to TRBD2 covers 10 bases. The CDR3 spans 16 residues. V was pared by 2 bases and J by 4 bases, with 7 bases of the junction left unmatched. The germline gives CDR1 DFQATT, CDR2 SNEGSKA (reference sequence). CDR3 protein: CSARNRLAGGTGELFF. CDR3 sequence (DNA): TGCAGTGCTAGAAATAGACTAGCGGGCGGCACCGGGGAGCTGTTTTTT.

This clonotype was seen only a few times. The chain uses TRBV18 and TRBJ1-1; no clear D gene. The V end lost 0 bases, the J end lost 0 bases, and 8 bases lay between the germline ends. The germline gives CDR1 KGHSH, CDR2 LQKENI. The CDR3 covers 15 residues. For the CDR3, the DNA is TGTGCCAGCTCACCACCGTCCAACATGAACACTGAAGCTTTCTTT. This encodes CASSPPSNMNTEAFF.

This clonotype was counted only a few times. This chain connects TRBV15 to TRBJ2-6; D possibly corresponds to TRBD1 (6 bases). The CDR3 spans 16 residues. From germline, CDR1 is LNHNV and CDR2 YYDKDF (reference sequence). Trimming removed 5 bases at V and 0 bases at J, with 11 bases between. CDR3 nucleotides: TGTGCCACCAGCGCAGGGGAAACCTCTGGGGCCAACGTCCTGACTTTC. It specifies CATSAGETSGANVLTF.

The table lists this clonotype with many counts. The chain combines TRBV5-5 with TRBJ2-7; D tentatively reads TRBD1 or TRBD2 (5 bases each). The germline V and J ends were trimmed by 1 base and 3 bases, with 11 bases remaining between them. Germline V CDR1 and CDR2: SGHKS, YYEKEE (reference sequence). The CDR3 is 14 amino acids. CDR3 amino acids: CASSLHRGGYEQYF. For the CDR3, the DNA is TGTGCCAGCAGCTTGCATCGGGGCGGCTACGAGCAGTACTTC.

This clonotype occurred a few times. The V and J genes are TRBV24-1 and TRBJ2-1, with D perhaps being TRBD1 or TRBD2 (6 bases each). Trimming stripped 4 bases from V and 6 bases from J, with 15 bases between. Germline CDR1 reads KGHDR; CDR2 reads SFDVKD. The CDR3 totals 15 residues. The CDR3 is CATSEGGHDRNEQFF. DNA for the CDR3: TGTGCCACCAGTGAGGGGGGACATGACCGCAATGAGCAGTTCTTC.

Only a few counts were recorded for this clonotype. V and J are TRBV5-1 and TRBJ1-2, with 7 bases fitting TRBD1. Germline values: CDR1 SGHRS, CDR2 YFSETQ. The CDR3 spans 15 residues. Trimming took 0 bases from V and 7 from J; bases not matched to a gene: 9. The CDR3 sequence: CASSLEAGGMAGYTF. The DNA of the CDR3 is TGCGCCAGCAGCTTGGAGGCAGGGGGTATGGCTGGCTACACCTTC.

As for this clonotype: This may arise from a read error, as a much more abundant clone is one base away. V is TRBV20-1 and J is TRBJ2-1, with 11 bases identical to TRBD2. There are 16 residues in the CDR3. Germline-derived CDR1 and CDR2 are DFQATT and SNEGSKA (reference sequence). The CDR3 DNA reads as TGCAGTGGCGAGTTAGCGGGAGGGCCCCGATACAATGAGAAGTTCTTC. It specifies CSGELAGGPRYNEKFF.

The chain combines TRBV7-9 with TRBJ2-1; 14 bases are a match to TRBD2. CDR3 length: 16 residues. Germline assignment: CDR1 SEHNR and CDR2 FQNEAQ (reference sequence). V was pared by 4 bases and J by 8 bases, with 7 bases of the junction left unmatched. CDR3 bases: TGTGCCAGCAGCTCCTTCGGGACTAGCGGGAGAGATGAGCAGTTCTTC. Residues: CASSSFGTSGRDEQFF.

V gene TRBV4-3 combines with J gene TRBJ1-4, with a possible D match to TRBD1 (6 bases). Germline V lookup: CDR1 LGHNA, CDR2 YSLEER. Trimming removed 0 bases from V and 3 bases from J, with 11 bases in between. The CDR3 has 16 residues. CDR3 residues: CASSQEQGWSNEKLFF. Here the CDR3 DNA reads TGCGCCAGCAGCCAAGAACAGGGTTGGTCTAATGAAAAACTGTTTTTT.

This clonotype was observed a handful of times. V is TRBV20-1 and J is TRBJ2-2; weak D call: TRBD2 (5 bases). In germline, CDR1 is DFQATT, CDR2 SNEGSKA (reference sequence). CDR3 length: 13 residues. V lost 7 bases and J 1 base, leaving 10 bases between the germline ends. This CDR3 is CSVVRGNTGELFF. The CDR3 region has the DNA TGCAGTGTCGTACGGGGGAACACCGGGGAGCTGTTTTTT.

The V and J genes are TRBV19 and TRBJ2-3; possibly TRBD1 for D (6 bases). V was clipped by 8 bases and J by 2 bases, with 11 bases between them. The CDR3 is 13 amino acids. The germline CDR1 and CDR2 sequences are LNHDA and SQIVND (reference sequence). The CDR3 reads CASRHRDTDTQYF. The DNA for the CDR3 is TGTGCCAGTCGGCACAGGGACACAGATACGCAGTATTTT.

This chain joins TRBV6-6 and TRBJ1-2, with D unclear. The CDR3 length is 13 residues. The V end was cut by 2 bases, the J end by 5 bases, with 9 bases between. Germline V lookup: CDR1 MNHNY, CDR2 SVGAGI (reference sequence). The CDR3 loop is CASSYTEEYGYTF. The CDR3 nucleotides are TGTGCCAGCAGTTACACCGAAGAGTATGGCTACACCTTC.

This clonotype was observed at least ten times. This chain uses TRBV7-2 with TRBJ2-5, with 8 bases fitting TRBD2. Losses at the gene ends were 5 bases for V and 1 base for J; bases not matched to a gene: 3. The CDR3 consists of 14 residues. The germline CDR1 and CDR2 sequences are SGHTA and FQGNSA. The CDR3 DNA follows: TGTGCCAGCAGCCCAACTAGCGGCCAAGAGACCCAGTACTTC. Protein product: CASSPTSGQETQYF. Complete variable domain (other parts from reference TRBV7-2 and TRBJ2-5): GAGVSQSPSNKVTEKGKDVELRCDPISGHTALYWYRQSLGQGLEFLIYFQGNSAPDKSGLPSDRFSAERTGGSVSTLTIQRTQQEDSAVYLCASSPTSGQETQYFGPGTRLLVL.

The CDR3 sequence: CSARGQNIYEQYF. CDR3 coding DNA: TGCAGTGCCCGGGGACAGAATATCTACGAGCAGTACTTC. This chain uses TRBV20-1 with TRBJ2-7; 7 bases map to TRBD1. Looked up from germline, CDR1 is DFQATT and CDR2 is SNEGSKA (reference sequence). The CDR3 totals 13 residues. Unmatched junction bases numbered 8, after V lost 6 bases and J lost 3 bases.

The chain employs TRBV7-2 and TRBJ2-7; the match to TRBD2 covers 10 bases. V was clipped by 1 base and J by 3 bases; unmatched bases: 9. The CDR3 loop spans 17 amino acids. Looked up from germline, CDR1 is SGHTA and CDR2 is FQGNSA. CDR3 sequence: CASSLDRPSGSLYEQYF. CDR3 DNA: TGTGCCAGCAGCTTAGATCGTCCTAGCGGGAGTCTCTACGAGCAGTACTTC.

This clonotype was recorded many times. The rearrangement links TRBV10-3 to TRBJ1-1, with D perhaps TRBD1 (5 bases). The CDR3 covers 15 residues. Germline V gene data show CDR1 as ENHRY and CDR2 as SYGVKD. V lost 7 bases and J lost 0, with 15 bases in between. The CDR3 here is CAITAGLRVNTEAFF. DNA for the CDR3: TGTGCCATCACCGCAGGGCTCCGAGTGAACACTGAAGCTTTCTTT.

This clonotype was counted many times. This chain links TRBV5-6 with TRBJ2-1; D is perhaps TRBD2 (5 bases). The CDR3 is 15 amino acids. Germline V CDR1 and CDR2: SGHDT, YYEEEE. V was cut by 0 bases and J by 4 bases, with 11 bases left in between. The CDR3 here is CASSLALARYNEQFF. In nucleotides, the CDR3 is TGTGCCAGCAGCTTGGCTTTAGCGAGATACAATGAGCAGTTCTTC.

This clonotype was counted a few times. V is TRBV12-3 or TRBV12-4 and J is TRBJ1-1, with D possibly TRBD1 on 5 matching bases. Deletions cut 2 bases from V and 4 bases from J, with 11 bases between. CDR3 length equals 14 residues. CDR3 residues: CASSLRLGGTEAFF. In DNA, the CDR3 is TGTGCCAGCAGTTTACGCTTGGGGGGCACTGAAGCTTTCTTT.

In its sample, this clonotype was seen a few times. The V gene is TRBV20-1, the J gene TRBJ2-7; unclear D gene. V lost 3 bases and J lost 5, with 14 bases in between. The germline CDR1 and CDR2 sequences are DFQATT and SNEGSKA (reference sequence). This CDR3 region has 13 residues. CDR3 in DNA: TGCAGTGCTAGTAAGCGACATTTCAACGAGCAGTACTTC. It yields the protein CSASKRHFNEQYF.

This clonotype was counted at least ten times. The chain recombines TRBV2 with TRBJ1-1; D might be TRBD1 (5 bases). Trimming removed 3 bases at V and 7 bases at J, with 9 bases between. The CDR3 has 12 amino acids. Germline V gives CDR1 SNHLY, CDR2 FYNNEI. The CDR3 region is CASSEQGVEAFF. Written as DNA, the CDR3 is TGTGCCAGCAGTGAGCAGGGAGTTGAAGCTTTCTTT.

This chain uses TRBV20-1 with TRBJ2-3, with D possibly TRBD1 on 6 matching bases. Trimming left V 4 bases short and J 4 bases short, with 15 bases between. This CDR3 is built from 14 residues. Germline V gene sequence: CDR1 DFQATT, CDR2 SNEGSKA (reference sequence). The CDR3 sequence: CSAKTHEGADTQYF. As DNA, the CDR3 is TGCAGTGCTAAAACCCACGAGGGGGCAGATACGCAGTATTTT.

This clonotype occurred a few times. This chain uses TRBV10-3 with TRBJ2-2; D gene uncertain. This CDR3 region has 13 residues. V gave up 10 bases and J gave up 2 bases, with 11 bases separating them. Per germline, CDR1 ENHRY and CDR2 SYGVKD. This CDR3 is CATHQDNTGELFF. DNA of the CDR3: TGTGCCACCCACCAGGATAACACCGGGGAGCTGTTTTTT.

This clonotype occurred a few times. The chain carries TRBV5-4 and TRBJ1-2; D is uncertain. CDR3 size: 14 residues. Germline V lookup: CDR1 SGHNT, CDR2 YYREEE (reference sequence). Between the trimmed V and J ends, which lost 7 bases and 4 bases, there was a span of 17 bases. CDR3 DNA: TGTGCCAGCGGCGGGGATTTAGCGATCTATGGCTACACCTTC. Translation: CASGGDLAIYGYTF.

J is TRBJ2-7 and V is TRBV27; no definite D call. Trimming cost V 5 bases and J 8 bases, with 19 bases left between them. CDR1 is MNHEY, CDR2 SMNVEV, per germline (reference sequence). The CDR3 runs to 14 residues. The CDR3 sequence: CASSPRPATPQQYF. Here the CDR3 DNA reads TGTGCCAGCAGTCCTAGACCCGCGACTCCTCAGCAGTACTTC.

This clonotype has just a few counts. V and J are TRBV24-1 and TRBJ2-3; 8 nucleotides align to TRBD1. Trimming cost V 4 bases and J 5 bases; bases outside gene matches: 7. CDR3 size: 15 residues. In germline, CDR1 is KGHDR, CDR2 SFDVKD. CDR3 region: CATSELPGQVDTQYF. The DNA of the CDR3 is TGTGCCACCAGTGAACTTCCGGGACAGGTAGATACGCAGTATTTT.

The rearrangement links TRBV7-2 to TRBJ1-2; D may be TRBD1 (6 bases). CDR3 size: 14 residues. Germline values: CDR1 SGHTA, CDR2 FQGNSA. The V end was cut by 5 bases, the J end by 3 bases, with 13 bases between. The CDR3 region is CASSRGQNDYGYTF. The CDR3 coding sequence is TGTGCCAGCAGCCGTGGACAGAATGACTATGGCTACACCTTC.